Shown below are 21 T cell receptor beta chains from a single sample sequenced in a study of T cells after yellow fever vaccination. TCRdb redid the calling of the 5' RACE reads with MiXCR, one entry per CDR3 protein. The sample contains approximately 450,000 distinct CDR3 sequences, around 19% of which appear only once. The sequences come from PBMCs, collected before the yellow fever booster vaccination. The receptors stem from a man between 18 and 35 years old who received the YFV17D yellow fever vaccine.

In this sample, this clonotype turned up a few times. The gene calls are TRBV12-3 or TRBV12-4 and TRBJ2-1; D unclear. Trimming removed 10 bases from V and 1 base from J, with 11 bases in between. The CDR3 covers 13 residues. The DNA for the CDR3 is TGTGCCACCATTACCGGGTCCTACAATGAGCAGTTCTTC. Residues: CATITGSYNEQFF.

This clonotype was seen a handful of times. J is TRBJ2-7 and V is TRBV20-1; D might be TRBD2 (5 bases). V dropped 7 bases and J dropped 2 bases, with 18 bases sitting between them. Germline V gene lookup returns CDR1 DFQATT and CDR2 SNEGSKA (reference sequence). The CDR3 contains 14 residues. The chain's CDR3 is CSVKGVHSPYEQYV. The DNA of the CDR3 is TGCAGTGTTAAGGGAGTACACAGCCCCTACGAGCAGTACGTC.

This clonotype has more than one count but fewer than ten. The chain combines TRBV6-2 or TRBV6-3 with TRBJ2-7; D gene unclear. V gave up 5 bases and J gave up 3 bases, with 8 bases separating them. Germline-derived CDR1 and CDR2 are MNHEY and SVGEGT. The CDR3 has 12 amino acids. The CDR3 sequence: CASSQTHYEQYV. CDR3 sequence (DNA): TGTGCCAGCAGTCAGACACACTACGAGCAGTACGTC.

The V gene is TRBV6-5, the J gene TRBJ2-3; weak D call: TRBD2 (5 bases). The germline V and J ends were trimmed by 2 bases and 7 bases, with 16 bases remaining between them. The CDR3 sequence is 15 residues long. Germline CDR1 MNHEY, CDR2 SVGAGI. The CDR3 nucleotides are TGTGCCAGCAGTTACGGGAACGGGGTGTGGAATACGCAGTATTTT. It specifies CASSYGNGVWNTQYF.

This clonotype came up a few times. A read error may produce the germline difference seen at one junction end. The V gene is TRBV3-1, the J gene TRBJ1-5, with unresolved D. The germline V gene encodes CDR1 LGHDT and CDR2 YNNKEL (reference sequence). The CDR3 contains 13 residues. CDR3 loop: CATSWGSNQPQHF. The CDR3 DNA is TGTGCCACCAGCTGGGGAAGCAATCAGCCCCAGCATTTT.

There are a few counts of this clonotype. The V call is TRBV7-9, the J call TRBJ1-1; weak D call: TRBD1 (6 bases). The CDR3 contains 13 residues. Germline V gene lookup returns CDR1 SEHNR and CDR2 FQNEAQ (reference sequence). Between the trimmed V and J ends, which lost 5 bases and 5 bases, there was a span of 12 bases. CDR3 in amino acids: CASSPEGGTEAFF. CDR3 coding DNA: TGTGCCAGCAGCCCCGAAGGGGGGACTGAAGCTTTCTTT.

The chain carries TRBV7-6 and TRBJ1-1; TRBD1 might be the D (6 bases). Trimming pared 1 base from V and 6 bases from J, leaving 9 bases between. Germline CDR1 reads SGHVS; CDR2 reads FNYEAQ. The length of the CDR3 is 13 residues. The CDR3 sequence: CASSLGQVSEAFF. The DNA for the CDR3 is TGTGCCAGCAGCTTAGGACAGGTCTCTGAAGCTTTCTTT.

This clonotype has more than one count but fewer than ten. This chain joins TRBV7-9 and TRBJ1-6; D is possibly TRBD1 (5 bases). This CDR3 is 15 amino acids long. CDR1 is SEHNR and CDR2 is FQNEAQ in the germline V gene (reference sequence). The V and J ends lost 3 bases and 5 bases respectively, with 11 bases between them. The CDR3 nucleotides are TGTGCCAGCAGCTTCTTGGCGGGGGATAATTCACCCCTCCACTTT. Translated, it gives CASSFLAGDNSPLHF.

This rearrangement joins TRBV18 to TRBJ1-4; TRBD1 matches 7 bases. The V gene end was trimmed by 3 bases and the J gene end by 6 bases; junction bases not matched to a gene: 4. Germline loops: CDR1 KGHSH, CDR2 LQKENI. The CDR3 is made up of 14 amino acids. Here the CDR3 DNA reads TGTGCCAGCTCACCGACCGGGACAGATGAAAAACTGTTTTTT. Translating it yields CASSPTGTDEKLFF.

The V gene is TRBV5-1, the J gene TRBJ2-7; D not resolved. This CDR3 region has 14 residues. The V gene's germline CDR1 is SGHRS and CDR2 YFSETQ. V dropped 4 bases and J dropped 0 bases, with 11 bases sitting between them. The CDR3 here is CASSISGDSYEQYF. In nucleotides, the CDR3 is TGCGCCAGCAGCATCAGTGGGGACTCCTACGAGCAGTACTTC.

The rearrangement links TRBV2 to TRBJ1-6, with TRBD1 identical over 9 bases. Germline values: CDR1 SNHLY, CDR2 FYNNEI. V shed 5 bases and J 7 bases; nucleotides not matched to a gene: 9. This CDR3 is 16 amino acids long. CDR3 protein: CASSKRGQGGNSPLHF. The CDR3 DNA reads as TGTGCCAGCAGTAAGAGGGGACAGGGAGGCAATTCACCCCTCCACTTT.

This rearrangement joins TRBV27 to TRBJ2-3, with D unresolved. The length of the CDR3 is 13 residues. V shed 5 bases and J shed 2 bases, with 8 bases lying between them. CDR1 is MNHEY and CDR2 is SMNVEV in the germline V gene (reference sequence). This CDR3 is CASSPSLTDTQYF. The DNA for the CDR3 is TGTGCCAGCAGTCCTTCCCTCACAGATACGCAGTATTTT.

The CDR3 coding sequence is TGTGCCAGCTCACCCGGGGACAGCCGCACAGATACGCAGTATTTT. Its protein is CASSPGDSRTDTQYF. The chain combines TRBV18 with TRBJ2-3, with 7 bases aligning to TRBD1. V was pared by 3 bases and J by 1 base, with 4 bases of the junction left unmatched. The CDR3 extends over 15 amino acids. The germline V gene has CDR1 KGHSH and CDR2 LQKENI. The variable domain in full, with the rest retrieved from reference TRBV18 and TRBJ2-3, is NAGVMQNPRHLVRRRGQEARLRCSPMKGHSHVYWYRQLPEEGLKFMVYLQKENIIDESGMPKERFSAEFPKEGPSILRIQQVVRGDSAAYFCASSPGDSRTDTQYFGPGTRLTVL.

The chain uses TRBV27 and TRBJ1-2, with a tentative D call TRBD1 (5 bases). The CDR3 runs to 15 residues. The V end was cut by 2 bases, the J end by 4 bases, with 14 bases between. The germline CDR1 and CDR2 sequences are MNHEY and SMNVEV (reference sequence). CDR3 residues: CASSLRQGWSYGYTF. CDR3 DNA: TGTGCCAGCAGTTTAAGGCAGGGCTGGTCCTATGGCTACACCTTC.

V and J are TRBV6-2 or TRBV6-3 and TRBJ2-4; a weak D match, TRBD1 (6 bases). This CDR3 has 16 amino acids. CDR1 is MNHEY and CDR2 is SVGEGT in the germline V gene. The V end lost 5 bases, the J end lost 5 bases, and 19 bases lay between the germline ends. The CDR3, as DNA: TGTGCCAGCAGTCGCGACAGGTTAGGGTTAGAAAACATTCAGTACTTC. Translation gives CASSRDRLGLENIQYF.

This chain links TRBV4-3 with TRBJ1-6; 8 bases match TRBD1. With 4 bases clipped from V and 8 bases from J, the junction kept 7 bases outside the gene matches. Germline V lookup: CDR1 LGHNA, CDR2 YSLEER. The CDR3 contains 15 residues. This chain's CDR3 is CASSRTGGTDSPLHF. In nucleotides, the CDR3 is TGCGCCAGCAGCCGCACAGGGGGGACGGATTCACCCCTCCACTTT.

This chain connects TRBV10-2 to TRBJ2-3; tentatively, D is TRBD2 (6 bases). The CDR3 contains 15 residues. In germline, CDR1 is WSHSY, CDR2 SAAADI. The V end was cut by 0 bases, the J end by 2 bases, with 9 bases between. CDR3 amino acids: CASSESRGYTDTQYF. DNA for the CDR3: TGCGCCAGCAGTGAGTCCCGGGGGTACACAGATACGCAGTATTTT.

This clonotype appeared a few times. This chain connects TRBV7-2 to TRBJ2-3, with 9 bases aligning to TRBD2. This CDR3 region has 17 residues. J lost 0 bases, V lost 3 bases, and 7 bases had no gene match. From germline, CDR1 is SGHTA and CDR2 FQGNSA. DNA for the CDR3: TGTGCCAGCAGCTTGGCGGGGGGGCTTCTAAGCACAGATACGCAGTATTTT. It codes for CASSLAGGLLSTDTQYF.

This chain joins TRBV20-1 and TRBJ1-6; maybe TRBD1 (6 bases). The CDR3 loop spans 17 amino acids. Per germline, CDR1 DFQATT and CDR2 SNEGSKA (reference sequence). V shed 6 bases and J shed 1 base, with 19 bases lying between them. The CDR3 sequence is CSASPPGESSYNSPLHF. In DNA form, the CDR3 reads TGCAGTGCCTCCCCTCCAGGGGAGTCATCCTATAATTCACCCCTCCACTTT.

The CDR3 region has the DNA TGTGCCAGCAGCCCCAGGGACAGGGGTGATACGCAGTATTTT. It specifies CASSPRDRGDTQYF. This rearrangement joins TRBV7-3 to TRBJ2-3; TRBD1 aligns across 10 bases. Germline lookup yields CDR1 SGHTA and CDR2 FQGTGA. This CDR3 comprises 14 residues. J was trimmed by 6 bases and V by 5 bases; bases with no gene match: 5.

The V call is TRBV3-1, the J call TRBJ1-1; D remains ambiguous. This CDR3 comprises 14 residues. Germline CDR1 LGHDT, CDR2 YNNKEL (reference sequence). V lost 4 bases and J 4 bases, leaving 13 bases between the germline ends. This chain's CDR3 is CASSPRTLSTEAFF. CDR3 coding DNA: TGTGCCAGCAGCCCGAGAACCCTGAGCACTGAAGCTTTCTTT.